The source of this TCR beta chain is a study of OX40 agonist ivuxolimab in advanced cancers. Study results and caveats: By week 6 at 0.1 to 3.0 mg/kg, blood CD4+ and CD8+ T cells had expanded clonally. Expanded clones were, on average, more numerous in CD8+ T cells than in CD4+. Which antigen the expanded peripheral T cells recognized is unknown.

Produced via immunoSEQ multiplex PCR; TCRdb's table is partial and in-frame only. Among 72,000 or so clones listed, almost 90% were seen once. Germline V gene lookup returns CDR1 MDHEN and CDR2 SYDVKM. The length of the CDR3 is 14 residues. V was trimmed by 3 bases and J by 4 bases, leaving 10 bases between them. With autoimmune disease history or systemic immunosuppression, patients were excluded. A note on this clone: Antigen specificity is unknown.

The sequence was obtained from an adult with an advanced solid tumor such as melanoma, head and neck, liver or kidney cancer. The sequencing here drew on CD4+ or CD8+ T cells sorted from blood, taken in a trial of the OX40 agonist ivuxolimab. This chain joins TRBV28 and TRBJ1-5, with D unresolved. The CDR3 here is CASSLSGYNQPQHF. In nucleotides, the CDR3 is TGTGCCAGCAGTTTGTCGGGATATAATCAGCCCCAGCATTTT.